The present TCR beta chain was sequenced within a study of vaccination and CD4 T cells after COVID-19. Study-level background: Two of the convalescents were Hispanic, and the group consisted of six males and four females.

CD4+ T cells that had been cultured provided DNA sequenced with the Oncomine TCR Beta short-read assay. From cultured CD4+ T cells, genomic DNA was extracted. TCRdb re-analysed the PCR reads in MiXCR, keeping a single row per CDR3 protein. Of 4,800 or so distinct CDR3 sequences in the sample, around 76% were seen once. Losses at the gene ends were 3 bases for V and 3 bases for J; bases not matched to a gene: 4. The germline V gene has CDR1 LGHNA and CDR2 YNFKEQ. This CDR3 region has 14 residues. Indicated treatment: approximately 9-day PBMC culture with coronavirus spike peptide pools or control peptides (ViraFEST assay). The table lists this clonotype with a few counts. What it binds is not known. Study results and limitations: Reactive clonotype counts went from median about 20 after infection to a few dozen after vaccination, nonsignificantly.

The sample taken for sequencing was CD4+ T cells from blood, cultured in vitro. The V gene is TRBV4-2, the J gene TRBJ2-5; TRBD1 matches at 7 bases. The clonotype originates from a human donor who had recovered from COVID-19. CDR3 bases: TGTGCCAGCAGCCAGGGGACAGCGAAAGAGACCCAGTACTTC. As protein: CASSQGTAKETQYF.